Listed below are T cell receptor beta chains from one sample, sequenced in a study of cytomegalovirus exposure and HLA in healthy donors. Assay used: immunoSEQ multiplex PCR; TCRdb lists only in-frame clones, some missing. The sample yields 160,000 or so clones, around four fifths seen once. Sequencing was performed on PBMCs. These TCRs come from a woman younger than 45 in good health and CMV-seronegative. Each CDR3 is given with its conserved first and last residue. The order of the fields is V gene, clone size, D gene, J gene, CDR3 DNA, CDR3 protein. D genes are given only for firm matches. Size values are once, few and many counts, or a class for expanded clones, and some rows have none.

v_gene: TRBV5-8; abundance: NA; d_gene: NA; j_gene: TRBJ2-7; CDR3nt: TGTGCCAGCAGCTTGTACTTAACCCTGACATACGAGCAGTACTTC; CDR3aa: CASSLYLTLTYEQYF
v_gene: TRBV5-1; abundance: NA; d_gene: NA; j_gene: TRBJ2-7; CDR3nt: TGCGCCAGCAGCCATGGGACTTCATACGAGCAGTACTTC; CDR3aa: CASSHGTSYEQYF
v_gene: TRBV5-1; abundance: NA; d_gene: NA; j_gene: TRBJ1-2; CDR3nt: TGCGCCAGCAGCTTGGGCGGGGGTCAAAGTGGCTACACCTTC; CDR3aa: CASSLGGGQSGYTF
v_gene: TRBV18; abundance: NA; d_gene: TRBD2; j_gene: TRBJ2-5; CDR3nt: TGTGCCAGCTCACCGACGGCGACTAGCGGGGGGGCAAAGGGAGAGACCCAGTACTTC; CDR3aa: CASSPTATSGGAKGETQYF
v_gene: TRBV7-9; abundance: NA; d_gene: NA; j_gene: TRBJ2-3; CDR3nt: TGTGCCAGCAGCTTTTGGACTAGCACAGATACGCAGTATTTT; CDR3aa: CASSFWTSTDTQYF
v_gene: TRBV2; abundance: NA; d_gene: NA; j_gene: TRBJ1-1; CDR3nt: TGTGCCAGCAACATACAACGGAACACTGAAGCTTTCTTT; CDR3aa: CASNIQRNTEAFF
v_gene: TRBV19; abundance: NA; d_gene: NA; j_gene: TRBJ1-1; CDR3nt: TGTGCCAGTAGTATCGCTCAGGGGACTGAAGCTTTCTTT; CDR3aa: CASSIAQGTEAFF
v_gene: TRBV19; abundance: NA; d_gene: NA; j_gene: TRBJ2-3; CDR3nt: TGTGCCAGTAGTATACGGACAATAGGAGGCACAGATACGCAGTATTTT; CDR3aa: CASSIRTIGGTDTQYF
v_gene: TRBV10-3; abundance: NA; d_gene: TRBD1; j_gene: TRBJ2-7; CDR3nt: TGTGCCACCAGGACAGGGGTTCCCTACGAGCAGTACTTC; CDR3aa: CATRTGVPYEQYF
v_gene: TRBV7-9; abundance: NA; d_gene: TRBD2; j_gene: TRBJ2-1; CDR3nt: TGTTCCAGCAGCTTGGGACTAGCGGGGGGGCGATCCTACAATGAGCAGTTCTTC; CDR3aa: CSSSLGLAGGRSYNEQFF
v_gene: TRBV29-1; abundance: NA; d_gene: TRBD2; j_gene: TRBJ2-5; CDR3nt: TGCAGCGTGGGAGGGGCTAAGGGGCGCCCCACAGAGACCCAGTACTTC; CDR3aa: CSVGGAKGRPTETQYF
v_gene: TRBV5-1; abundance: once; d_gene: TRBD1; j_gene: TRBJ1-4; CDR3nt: TGCGCCAGCAGTGTACAGGGGGCGTCTGAAAAACTGTTTTTT; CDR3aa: CASSVQGASEKLFF
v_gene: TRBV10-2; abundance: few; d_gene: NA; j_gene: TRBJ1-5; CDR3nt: TGCGCCAGCAGCCCTCCCGCAGGTCGTGGCAATCAGCCCCAGCATTTT; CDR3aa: CASSPPAGRGNQPQHF
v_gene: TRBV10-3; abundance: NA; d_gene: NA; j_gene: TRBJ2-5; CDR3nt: TGTGCCATCAGTGACTCGGCAGGGAGGGAGGGGGGACTCCAAGAGACCCAGTACTTC; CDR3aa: CAISDSAGREGGLQETQYF
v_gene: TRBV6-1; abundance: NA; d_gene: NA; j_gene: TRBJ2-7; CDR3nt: TGTGCCAGCAGTCCGCGACAGAGCTGGGGCGAGCAGTACTTC; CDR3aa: CASSPRQSWGEQYF
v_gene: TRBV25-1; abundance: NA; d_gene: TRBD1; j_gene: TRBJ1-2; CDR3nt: TGTGCCAGCGAGGAAAACAGGGGTGATGGCTACACCTTC; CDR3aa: CASEENRGDGYTF
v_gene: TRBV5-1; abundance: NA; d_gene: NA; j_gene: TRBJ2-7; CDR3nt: TGCGCCAGCAGCTCGACAGTTGGGGCCTACGAGCAGTACTTC; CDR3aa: CASSSTVGAYEQYF
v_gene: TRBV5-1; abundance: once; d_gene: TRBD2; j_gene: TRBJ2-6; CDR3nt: TGCGCCAGCAGCGCACCCTTACGGGGGGTATCTGGGGCCAACGGCCTGACTTTC; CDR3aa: CASSAPLRGVSGANGLTF
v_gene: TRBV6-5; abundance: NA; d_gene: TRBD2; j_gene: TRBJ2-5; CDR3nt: TGTGCCAGCAGTCGGGGGGTCTCAGAGACCCAGTACTTC; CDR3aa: CASSRGVSETQYF
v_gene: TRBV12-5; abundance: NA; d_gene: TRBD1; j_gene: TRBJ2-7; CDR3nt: TGTGCTAGTGGACCGCTTCCGGGACAGGGCGTCTCCTACGAGCAGTACTTC; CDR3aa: CASGPLPGQGVSYEQYF